This T cell receptor beta chain was identified in a study of blood T cell repertoires in COVID-19. Study as a whole: From the United States, Italy and Spain came samples of acute and convalescent COVID-19. Sources were T cells, B-cell-depleted T cells, or PBMCs; the material itself was cDNA or gDNA.

Authors' data handling: Amplification of reference gene primers provided the estimated nucleated cell counts. The data were produced by immunoSEQ multiplex PCR, yet TCRdb's version contains in-frame clones alone and is incomplete. Clone size and V and J calls were adopted from that table, with D and trimming inferred from the DNA. Of 210,000 or so clones in the sample, roughly 90% were seen once. CDR1 is SQVTM and CDR2 is ANQGSEA in the germline V gene. The V end lost 6 bases, the J end lost 4 bases, and 9 bases lay between the germline ends. The CDR3 totals 11 residues. The sample comprised peripheral blood. This sequence joins TRBV29-1 and TRBJ1-2, with D tentatively TRBD1 (6 bases). This sequence originates from a man over 45 with acute or convalescent COVID-19. The CDR3 region has the DNA TGCAGCGTGGACAGACCCTATGGCTACACCTTC. Translated, it gives CSVDRPYGYTF.